The 6 T cell receptor beta chains below all came from one sample that was sequenced in a study of T cell changes during pregnancy in multiple sclerosis (dated by TCRdb to the late 2010s). Library generation was performed with the immunoSEQ multiplex PCR assay. The clones in this table, taken by TCRdb from immuneACCESS, are in-frame only. Not every clone is retained; where verified, under half of the shortfall comes from an unresolved V gene, and the cause of the rest is unknown. In this sample the table shows some 90,000 clones, 92% of which occur a single time. The top ten hold more than 1.5% of the sample. The sample here was peripheral blood, taken in the first trimester of pregnancy. These receptors were obtained from a female donor with multiple sclerosis, enrolled in a pregnancy study.

J is TRBJ2-1 and V is TRBV29-1; a possible D gene is TRBD1 (8 bases). Per germline, CDR1 SQVTM and CDR2 ANQGSEA. Deletions cut 7 bases from V and 3 bases from J, with 16 bases between. The CDR3 is 14 residues long. The CDR3 reads CSGNRGEGYNEQFF. CDR3 nucleotides: TGCAGCGGCAACAGGGGGGAGGGCTACAATGAGCAGTTCTTC.

CDR3 nucleotides: TGTGCCAGCAGCGGAAGGACAGGGTCTCCCTACTACGAGCAGTACTTC. It yields the protein CASSGRTGSPYYEQYF. This sequence joins TRBV9 and TRBJ2-7; 8 nucleotides agree with TRBD1. CDR1 and CDR2 (germline): SGDLS, YYNGEE. J gave up 3 bases and V 3 bases, and 11 bases lay outside the gene matches. There are 16 residues in the CDR3.

This sequence joins TRBV7-2 and TRBJ2-5, with 12 bases matching TRBD2. Germline V gene sequence: CDR1 SGHTA, CDR2 FQGNSA. The CDR3 has 15 residues. V lost 5 bases, J lost 5 bases, and 6 bases stayed unmatched. The CDR3 protein is CASSPLAGGSETQYF. CDR3 bases: TGTGCCAGCAGCCCACTAGCGGGAGGTAGCGAGACCCAGTACTTC.

The J gene is TRBJ2-7, the V gene TRBV13; 9 bases line up with TRBD1. The CDR3 consists of 15 residues. Germline CDR1 is PRHDT and CDR2 is FYEKMQ (reference sequence). The V segment lost 5 bases and the J segment 4 bases; nucleotides outside the gene matches: 9. The CDR3 protein is CASSPAGQGRYEQYF. CDR3 nucleotides: TGTGCCAGCAGCCCCGCCGGACAGGGGAGGTACGAGCAGTACTTC. The full variable domain, rest sourced from reference TRBV13 and TRBJ2-7, is AAGVIQSPRHLIKEKRETATLKCYPIPRHDTVYWYQQGPGQDPQFLISFYEKMQSDKGSIPDRFSAQQFSDYHSELNMSSLELGDSALYFCASSPAGQGRYEQYFGPGTRLTVT.

V and J are TRBV2 and TRBJ1-1; 9 bases match TRBD1. The CDR3 spans 14 residues. With V trimmed by 8 bases and J by 1 base, 5 bases remained unmatched. Germline CDR1 is SNHLY and CDR2 is FYNNEI. CDR3 region: CASSPGQGNTEAFF. The CDR3 nucleotides are TGTGCCAGCTCTCCGGGACAGGGGAACACTGAAGCTTTCTTT. The full variable domain, its missing parts supplied by reference TRBV2 and TRBJ1-1, is EPEVTQTPSHQVTQMGQEVILRCVPISNHLYFYWYRQILGQKVEFLVSFYNNEISEKSEIFDDQFSVERPDGSNFTLKIRSTKLEDSAMYFCASSPGQGNTEAFFGQGTRLTVV.

This chain links TRBV7-9 with TRBJ2-2; 13 nucleotides line up with TRBD2. The V gene end was trimmed by 5 bases and the J gene end by 7 bases; junction bases not matched to a gene: 7. The germline gives CDR1 SEHNR, CDR2 FQNEAQ (reference sequence). The CDR3 has 16 residues. For the CDR3, the DNA is TGTGCCAGCAGCCTCGGACTAGCGGGAGCGGGCGGGGAGCTGTTTTTT. Translated: CASSLGLAGAGGELFF.